This T cell receptor beta chain came from a study of CD8 T cells in ankylosing spondylitis. Broader study findings: Characteristic of ankylosing spondylitis blood, it appeared, was a TCR beta motif comprising several highly homologous variants.

This clonotype was counted only a few times. Its antigen is not known. TCRdb reprocessed the 5' RACE reads via MiXCR and lists one record per CDR3 protein. The sample has approximately 400,000 distinct CDR3 sequences, 15% to 20% seen once. The CDR3 spans 15 residues. Trimming removed 5 bases at V and 2 bases at J, with 13 bases between. Germline values: CDR1 SQVTM, CDR2 ANQGSEA. Sequenced sample: blood, either unsorted or a sorted T cell fraction (not recorded which). This receptor was obtained from a male donor with ankylosing spondylitis. The J gene is TRBJ2-6, the V gene TRBV29-1, with D perhaps TRBD1 (6 bases). CDR3 residues: CSVQGTGTGANVLTF. CDR3 bases: TGCAGCGTTCAGGGGACCGGAACTGGGGCCAACGTCCTGACTTTC.